The 20 T cell receptor beta chains listed next were all sequenced from one sample in a study of cytomegalovirus exposure and HLA in healthy donors. Some clones are missing from TCRdb's copy, which holds only in-frame ones; the method was immunoSEQ multiplex PCR. This sample has about 140,000 clones, with approximately 87% found just once. The sequencing sample was made of PBMCs. The origin of the receptors is a man in his late teens or twenties in good health and CMV-seronegative.

The V call is TRBV19, the J call TRBJ1-4, with D maybe TRBD1 (5 bases). Trimming took off 9 bases at V and 10 bases at J, with 21 bases between the two ends. The CDR3 totals 14 residues. CDR1 and CDR2 from the germline V gene are LNHDA and SQIVND (reference sequence). This CDR3 reads CASRRAGISLKLFF. The CDR3 bases are TGTGCCAGCCGACGGGCAGGGATAAGTCTAAAACTGTTTTTT.

The rearrangement joins TRBV6-5 to TRBJ2-7, with 12 bases matching TRBD2. J was trimmed by 0 bases and V by 5 bases; bases with no gene match: 2. The CDR3 sequence is 15 residues long. In germline, CDR1 is MNHEY, CDR2 SVGAGI. This CDR3 reads CASSQTSGSSYEQYF. As DNA, the CDR3 is TGTGCCAGCAGTCAGACTAGCGGGAGCTCCTACGAGCAGTACTTC.

The genes are TRBV19 and TRBJ1-5; D gene unclear. The CDR3 covers 12 residues. CDR1 is LNHDA and CDR2 is SQIVND in the germline V gene (reference sequence). V was cut by 9 bases and J by 5 bases, with 11 bases left in between. CDR3 DNA: TGTGCCAGCTCGGGGATCGATCAGCCCCAGCATTTT. As protein: CASSGIDQPQHF.

This clone was seen just once. DNA of the CDR3: TGTGCCAGCAGCTTCTCGGGTGATCCCGGGGAGCTGTTTTTT. Encoded protein: CASSFSGDPGELFF. The V gene is TRBV7-6, the J gene TRBJ2-2; D gene ambiguous. The CDR3 contains 14 residues. The ends were cut back, 3 bases at V and 6 bases at J, with 11 bases in the middle. Germline V gives CDR1 SGHVS, CDR2 FNYEAQ. Supplemented by reference TRBV7-6 and TRBJ2-2, the full variable domain reads GAGVSQSPRYKVTKRGQDVALRCDPISGHVSLYWYRQALGQGPEFLTYFNYEAQQDKSGLPNDRFSAERPEGSISTLTIQRTEQRDSAMYRCASSFSGDPGELFFGEGSRLTVL.

The gene calls are TRBV28 and TRBJ1-5; D gene ambiguous. Germline loops: CDR1 MDHEN, CDR2 SYDVKM. Trimming shortened V by 6 bases and J by 2 bases, and 14 bases separated the two germline ends. This CDR3 comprises 15 residues. The CDR3 coding sequence is TGTGCCAGCAGCATTGAGGTCCCCGGCAATCAGCCCCAGCATTTT. Its translation is CASSIEVPGNQPQHF.

V usage is TRBV2 and J usage is TRBJ1-5, with D possibly TRBD1 on 5 matching bases. Trimming stripped 1 base from V and 4 bases from J, with 11 bases between. CDR1 and CDR2 (germline): SNHLY, FYNNEI. This CDR3 region has 15 residues. CDR3 residues: CASSEVGGGNQPQHF. The CDR3 DNA reads as TGTGCCAGCAGTGAAGTCGGGGGAGGGAATCAGCCCCAGCATTTT.

This chain uses TRBV28 with TRBJ1-2; TRBD1 might be the D (5 bases). Trimming shortened V by 3 bases and J by 0 bases, and 11 bases separated the two germline ends. Germline-derived CDR1 and CDR2 are MDHEN and SYDVKM. CDR3 length: 15 amino acids. DNA for the CDR3: TGTGCCAGCAGTTTTTACAGGTCCCCTAACTATGGCTACACCTTC. Its protein product is CASSFYRSPNYGYTF.

The chain joins TRBV10-3 to TRBJ2-7; D is uncertain. Germline values: CDR1 ENHRY, CDR2 SYGVKD. V was cut by 3 bases and J by 3 bases, with 12 bases left in between. The CDR3 is 14 residues long. The CDR3 nucleotides are TGTGCCATCAGTGATCTATCTAACCACTACGAGCAGTACTTC. Its translation is CAISDLSNHYEQYF.

The V gene is TRBV7-7, the J gene TRBJ2-5; D possibly corresponds to TRBD1 (5 bases). This CDR3 has 13 residues. CDR1 is SSHAT, CDR2 FNYEAQ, per germline (reference sequence). Between the trimmed V and J ends, which lost 5 bases and 5 bases, there was a span of 12 bases. CDR3 DNA: TGTGCCAGCAGCCCAGGGTTGGGGGAGACCCAGTACTTC. This translates into CASSPGLGETQYF.

This chain joins TRBV9 and TRBJ2-1; possibly TRBD2 for D (6 bases). Germline assignment: CDR1 SGDLS and CDR2 YYNGEE. The CDR3 extends over 13 amino acids. V was pared by 0 bases and J by 10 bases, with 11 bases between. The DNA of the CDR3 is TGTGCCAGCAGCGTAGTGGCGGCGGGGGAGCAGTTCTTC. Its translation is CASSVVAAGEQFF.

The CDR3 spells CASHESANEKLFF. The CDR3 nucleotides are TGTGCCAGCCACGAATCGGCTAATGAAAAACTGTTTTTT. V gene TRBV2 combines with J gene TRBJ1-4; D gene unclear. The CDR3 extends over 13 amino acids. Trimming pared 8 bases from V and 3 bases from J, leaving 10 bases between. The V gene's germline CDR1 is SNHLY and CDR2 FYNNEI.

V gene TRBV19 combines with J gene TRBJ2-7, with unresolved D. Trimming stripped 3 bases from V and 2 bases from J, with 17 bases between. From germline, CDR1 is LNHDA and CDR2 SQIVND (reference sequence). The CDR3 runs to 16 residues. CDR3 bases: TGTGCCAGTAGTATGGAGCTCGAAGTAGACGCCTACGAGCAGTACTTC. As protein: CASSMELEVDAYEQYF.

V gene TRBV15 combines with J gene TRBJ1-2; D possibly corresponds to TRBD1 (5 bases). The V gene's germline CDR1 is LNHNV and CDR2 YYDKDF (reference sequence). V was clipped by 1 base and J by 0 bases, with 9 bases between them. The CDR3 spans 15 residues. The CDR3 loop reads CATSRGAGANYGYTF. The CDR3 DNA follows: TGTGCCACCAGCAGAGGGGCGGGGGCTAACTATGGCTACACCTTC.

CDR3 loop: CSVVPGQGATDTQYF. The CDR3 nucleotides are TGCAGCGTTGTACCGGGACAGGGGGCCACAGATACGCAGTATTTT. The chain is built from TRBV29-1 and TRBJ2-3; 12 bases align to TRBD1. CDR1 and CDR2 from the germline V gene are SQVTM and ANQGSEA. With V trimmed by 4 bases and J by 2 bases, 4 bases remained unmatched. This CDR3 comprises 15 residues.

This sequence joins TRBV6-6 and TRBJ2-7; the D is unclear. This CDR3 is built from 14 residues. The V gene lost 0 bases and the J gene lost 3 bases, with 9 bases spanning the gap. Germline V gene data show CDR1 as MNHNY and CDR2 as SVGAGI (reference sequence). The CDR3 nucleotides are TGTGCCAGCAGTTACTCGAACACCTTCTACGAGCAGTACTTC. Its translation is CASSYSNTFYEQYF.

The chain is built from TRBV7-8 and TRBJ2-5; D is possibly TRBD2 (6 bases). The CDR3 runs to 16 residues. V was pared by 1 base and J by 7 bases, with 19 bases between. Germline CDR1 and CDR2: SGHVS and FQNEAQ. The CDR3 loop is CASSLVHTGSQGTQYF. The CDR3 DNA sequence: TGTGCCAGCAGCTTAGTTCATACCGGGAGCCAGGGGACCCAGTACTTC.

This chain joins TRBV27 and TRBJ2-7; D not certain. The CDR3 covers 15 residues. Trimming shortened V by 1 base and J by 3 bases, and 13 bases separated the two germline ends. The V gene's germline CDR1 is MNHEY and CDR2 SMNVEV (reference sequence). CDR3 nucleotides: TGTGCCAGCAGTTTATTTGGGCTGGAAAACTACGAGCAGTACTTC. The encoded protein is CASSLFGLENYEQYF.

The chain recombines TRBV27 with TRBJ1-2; possible D gene TRBD1, 5 bases. V was trimmed by 3 bases and J by 0 bases, leaving 11 bases between them. CDR3 size: 15 residues. CDR1 and CDR2 (germline): MNHEY, SMNVEV (reference sequence). DNA for the CDR3: TGTGCCAGCAGTTTTATGGGGCCCACTAACTATGGCTACACCTTC. Encoded protein: CASSFMGPTNYGYTF.

CDR3 nucleotides: TGTGCCAGCAGTTTTCGAGAGCATCAGCCCCAGCATTTT. It is translated as CASSFREHQPQHF. The J gene is TRBJ1-5, the V gene TRBV27; D remains unclear. Trimming took off 3 bases at V and 5 bases at J, with 8 bases between the two ends. Germline CDR1 is MNHEY and CDR2 is SMNVEV (reference sequence). CDR3 size: 13 residues.

V and J are TRBV18 and TRBJ2-2; a possible D gene is TRBD1 (6 bases). The CDR3 runs to 17 residues. V lost 0 bases and J lost 3, with 14 bases in between. In germline, CDR1 is KGHSH, CDR2 LQKENI. The CDR3 protein is CASSPPMLGAYTGELFF. The CDR3, as DNA: TGTGCCAGCTCACCACCTATGCTGGGGGCGTACACCGGGGAGCTGTTTTTT.